The 20 T cell receptor beta chains presented below share a single source sample, sequenced in a study of brain metastases from non-small cell lung cancer. Profiled with immunoSEQ multiplex PCR; TCRdb holds only in-frame clones, not every one. The sample yields some 660 clones, more than 75% seen once. Material: tumor-adjacent normal tissue. These receptors were obtained from a donor at least 40 years old with non-small cell lung cancer.

V gene TRBV29-1 combines with J gene TRBJ1-4; D is undetermined. Per the germline V gene, CDR1 is SQVTM and CDR2 is ANQGSEA. V gave up 5 bases and J gave up 0 bases, with 1 base separating them. There are 11 residues in the CDR3. The CDR3 bases are TGCAGCGTTTCAACTAATGAAAAACTGTTTTTT. It translates to CSVSTNEKLFF.

The CDR3 region has the DNA TGTGCCAGCAGGCCATCCCGGGACAACTACGAGCAGTACTTC. Translation: CASRPSRDNYEQYF. The V and J genes are TRBV28 and TRBJ2-7, with D perhaps TRBD1 (6 bases). Germline CDR1 MDHEN, CDR2 SYDVKM. The CDR3 extends over 14 amino acids. V lost 6 bases and J lost 3, with 15 bases in between.

The gene calls are TRBV2 and TRBJ1-1, with 10 bases aligning to TRBD1. The germline CDR1 and CDR2 sequences are SNHLY and FYNNEI. The CDR3 totals 16 residues. The J segment lost 5 bases and the V segment lost 5 bases, leaving 11 bases of the junction unmatched. CDR3 region: CASSWDRDRGGTEAFF. CDR3 nucleotides: TGTGCCAGCAGTTGGGACCGGGACAGGGGAGGGACTGAAGCTTTCTTT.

The rearrangement links TRBV1 to TRBJ1-1; no DNA check was done on the table's D call, TRBD1. TRBV1 is classified as a pseudogene. This CDR3 spans 15 amino acids. The CDR3 DNA reads TGCACCAGCCATCGTTTAGGGGTATGGAACACTGAAGCTTTCTTT. This translates into CTSHRLGVWNTEAFF.

The gene calls are TRBV12-3 or TRBV12-4 and TRBJ1-2; the D gene is possibly TRBD1 (6 bases). The CDR3 covers 13 residues. Trimming left V 5 bases short and J 6 bases short, with 13 bases between. The CDR3 region has the DNA TGTGCCAGCAGTCGCAACAGGGTGCATGGCTACACCTTC. Its protein product is CASSRNRVHGYTF.

About this clone: At one end the junction does not follow the germline gene, possibly because of a read error. Other nucleotide sequences in the sample specify the same CDR3. This chain uses TRBV6-5 with TRBJ1-2, with unresolved D. CDR3 length: 13 residues. Germline V gene sequence: CDR1 MNHEY, CDR2 SVGAGI. DNA for the CDR3: TGTGCCAGCAGTCTGAGGACCAACTATGGCTACACTTTC. This gives the protein CASSLRTNYGYTF.

V is TRBV4-1 and J is TRBJ1-1; TRBD1 matches at 7 bases. The CDR3 contains 15 residues. V lost 4 bases and J lost 6; bases outside the gene matches: 11. CDR1 MGHRA and CDR2 YSYEKL come from the germline V gene. The CDR3 DNA reads as TGCGCCAGCAGCCCCCGGGGTCTTGACAGGGCTGAAGCTTTCTTT. This gives the protein CASSPRGLDRAEAFF.

The CDR3 bases are TGTGCCAGCGAGGGGGGGGTTGCCCCCGGGGAGCTGTTTTTT. Amino acid sequence: CASEGGVAPGELFF. This chain uses TRBV7-3 with TRBJ2-2; D is possibly TRBD2 (7 bases). Germline CDR1 and CDR2: SGHTA and FQGTGA. The CDR3 contains 14 residues. V was clipped by 8 bases and J by 6 bases, with 16 bases between them. Full variable domain (rest looked up from reference TRBV7-3 and TRBJ2-2): GAGVSQTPSNKVTEKGKYVELRCDPISGHTALYWYRQSLGQGPEFLIYFQGTGAADDSGLPNDRFFAVRPEGSVSTLKIQRTERGDSAVYLCASEGGVAPGELFFGEGSRLTVL.

Remarks on this clone: Germline and junction disagree at one end, which may indicate a read error. The rearrangement joins TRBV19 to TRBJ2-2, with D unclear. The CDR3 spans 14 residues. CDR1 and CDR2 (germline): LNHDA, SQIVND (reference sequence). The CDR3 loop reads CVSSIDRNTGELFF. The CDR3 DNA follows: TGTGTCAGTAGTATTGACCGGAACACCGGGGAGCTGTTTTTT.

V usage is TRBV11-3 and J usage is TRBJ2-5; D not resolved. CDR3 length equals 10 residues. V dropped 6 bases and J dropped 5 bases, with 4 bases sitting between them. Germline lookup yields CDR1 SGHNT and CDR2 YENEEA. DNA of the CDR3: TGTGCCAGCAGTGGTGAGACCCAGTACTTC. Residues: CASSGETQYF. Combining the CDR3 with reference TRBV11-3 and TRBJ2-5 gives the whole variable domain EAGVVQSPRYKIIEKKQPVAFWCNPISGHNTLYWYLQNLGQGPELLIRYENEEAVDDSQLPKDRFSAERLKGVDSTLKIQPAELGDSAVYLCASSGETQYFGPGTRLLVL.

V and J are TRBV5-1 and TRBJ2-2; D may be TRBD1 (6 bases). CDR1 and CDR2 from the germline V gene are SGHRS and YFSETQ. Trimming pared 5 bases from V and 7 bases from J, leaving 9 bases between. This CDR3 comprises 12 residues. The CDR3 sequence: CASRPGVGELFF. CDR3 in DNA: TGCGCCAGCAGGCCAGGGGTCGGGGAGCTGTTTTTT.

The chain couples TRBV7-9 to TRBJ2-5, with D possibly being TRBD1 (6 bases). The CDR3 is 14 amino acids. Germline lookup yields CDR1 SEHNR and CDR2 FQNEAQ (reference sequence). V lost 5 bases, J lost 3 bases, and 13 bases lay in between. CDR3 protein: CASSLSRDKETQYF. DNA of the CDR3: TGTGCCAGCAGCCTCTCCCGGGACAAAGAGACCCAGTACTTC.

This sequence joins TRBV7-2 and TRBJ2-3; TRBD2 matches at 10 bases. CDR1 and CDR2 (germline): SGHTA, FQGNSA. V gave up 4 bases and J gave up 0 bases; unmatched junction bases: 7. The CDR3 contains 17 residues. The CDR3 DNA reads as TGTGCCAGCAGCTCTAACCCGACTAGCGGGAGCACAGATACGCAGTATTTT. Amino acids: CASSSNPTSGSTDTQYF.

There are a few counts of this clone. The chain uses TRBV19 and TRBJ2-1; TRBD2 is a possible D gene (6 bases). V was pared by 5 bases and J by 0 bases, with 11 bases between. CDR1 LNHDA and CDR2 SQIVND come from the germline V gene (reference sequence). The length of the CDR3 is 15 residues. CDR3 protein: CASSVTSSSYNEQFF. The CDR3, as DNA: TGTGCCAGTAGTGTTACTAGCTCCTCCTACAATGAGCAGTTCTTC.

V usage is TRBV24-1 and J usage is TRBJ1-2, with D perhaps matching TRBD1 (5 bases). The V gene lost 5 bases and the J gene lost 4 bases, with 10 bases spanning the gap. CDR1 and CDR2 from the germline V gene are KGHDR and SFDVKD. This CDR3 comprises 13 residues. CDR3 bases: TGTGCCACCAGTGTTGCGCAGGGCTATGGCTACACCTTC. Translating gives CATSVAQGYGYTF.

This chain joins TRBV19 and TRBJ2-1; 11 bases align to TRBD2. Germline trimming cut 4 bases from V and 10 bases from J; bases unmatched to any gene: 6. From germline, CDR1 is LNHDA and CDR2 SQIVND (reference sequence). The CDR3 totals 14 residues. The DNA for the CDR3 is TGTGCCAGTAGTAATGCGGCTAGCGGGAGGGAGCAGTTCTTC. Translation: CASSNAASGREQFF.

V is TRBV18 and J is TRBJ2-7; D may be TRBD2 (6 bases). This CDR3 region has 16 residues. The V end lost 6 bases, the J end lost 0 bases, and 18 bases lay between the germline ends. Germline loops: CDR1 KGHSH, CDR2 LQKENI. The CDR3 DNA sequence: TGTGCCAGCTCCTCCTCGCCTGGGACTCTCTCCTACGAGCAGTACTTC. It specifies CASSSSPGTLSYEQYF.

The J gene is TRBJ2-2, the V gene TRBV3-1 (or the pseudogene TRBV3-2), with TRBD1 as a possible D gene (5 bases). The CDR3 spans 15 residues. V lost 5 bases and J 4 bases, leaving 14 bases between the germline ends. CDR1 is LGHDT and CDR2 is YNNKEL in the germline V gene (reference sequence). The CDR3 bases are TGTGCCAGCAGCACCCGAGACAGTTCCACCGGGGAGCTGTTTTTT. This encodes CASSTRDSSTGELFF.

The chain uses TRBV5-1 and TRBJ1-4; D unclear. The CDR3 is 13 residues long. V was clipped by 0 bases and J by 7 bases, with 7 bases between them. Germline values: CDR1 SGHRS, CDR2 YFSETQ. The CDR3 region has the DNA TGCGCCAGCAGCTTGGCACCGGGTGAAAAACTGTTTTTT. Its translation is CASSLAPGEKLFF.

This chain joins TRBV7-8 and TRBJ1-2; TRBD1 matches 10 bases. Germline assignment: CDR1 SGHVS and CDR2 FQNEAQ. The ends lost 4 bases at V and 7 bases at J; junction bases unmatched: 3. The CDR3 has 13 residues. CDR3 protein: CASSSTGGSGYTF. CDR3 bases: TGTGCCAGCAGCTCGACAGGGGGCTCTGGCTACACCTTC.